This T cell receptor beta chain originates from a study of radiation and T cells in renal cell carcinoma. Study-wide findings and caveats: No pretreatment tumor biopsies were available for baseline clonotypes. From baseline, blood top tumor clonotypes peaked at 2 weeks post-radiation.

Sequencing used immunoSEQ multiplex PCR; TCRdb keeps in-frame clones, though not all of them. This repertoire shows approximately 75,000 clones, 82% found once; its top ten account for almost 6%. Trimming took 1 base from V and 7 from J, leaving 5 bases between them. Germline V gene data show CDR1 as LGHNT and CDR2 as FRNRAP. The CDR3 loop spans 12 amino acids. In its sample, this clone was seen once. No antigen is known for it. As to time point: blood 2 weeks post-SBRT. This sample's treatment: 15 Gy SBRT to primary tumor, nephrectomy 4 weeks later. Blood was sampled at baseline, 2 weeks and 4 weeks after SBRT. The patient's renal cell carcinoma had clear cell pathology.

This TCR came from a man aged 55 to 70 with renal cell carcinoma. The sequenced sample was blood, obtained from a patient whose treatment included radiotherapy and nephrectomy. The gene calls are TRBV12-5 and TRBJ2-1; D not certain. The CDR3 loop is CASGLAWNEQFF. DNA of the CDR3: TGTGCTAGTGGTTTGGCCTGGAATGAGCAGTTCTTC.